Detailed here is one T cell receptor beta chain. No antigen is known for it. This sample stems from a study of cytomegalovirus exposure and HLA in healthy donors. Study-level findings and limits: Among TCR beta chains of equal frequency, HLA-associated ones were more clonally expanded in a later analysis.

V was trimmed by 6 bases and J by 4 bases, leaving 19 bases between them. This CDR3 contains 15 residues. The germline V gene has CDR1 MNHNY and CDR2 SVGAGI (reference sequence). The PCR had 60 Vbeta and 13 Jbeta primers. The table came from immunoSEQ multiplex PCR; TCRdb's copy has only in-frame clones and leaves some out. The top ten clones hold roughly 5.3% of a sample with 55,000 to 70,000 clones, less than 85% of them seen once. Sequencing input: PBMCs. The sequence came from a woman in her 30s in good health and CMV-seronegative. The chain joins TRBV6-6 to TRBJ2-7, with TRBD2 as a possible D gene (5 bases). CDR3 in DNA: TGTGCCAGCAGGGAGGTTTCGGCGGGCCCTTACGAGCAGTACTTC. Encoded protein: CASREVSAGPYEQYF.